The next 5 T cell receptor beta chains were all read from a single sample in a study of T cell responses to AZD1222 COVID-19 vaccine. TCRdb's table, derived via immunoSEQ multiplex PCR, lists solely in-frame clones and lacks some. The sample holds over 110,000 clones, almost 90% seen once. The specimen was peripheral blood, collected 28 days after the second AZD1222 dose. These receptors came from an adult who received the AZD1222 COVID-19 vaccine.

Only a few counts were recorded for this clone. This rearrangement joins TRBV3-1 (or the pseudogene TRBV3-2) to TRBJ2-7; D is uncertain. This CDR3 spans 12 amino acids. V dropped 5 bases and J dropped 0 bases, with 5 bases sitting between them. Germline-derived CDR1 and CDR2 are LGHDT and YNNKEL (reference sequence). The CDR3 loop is CASSSSSYEQYF. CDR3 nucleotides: TGTGCCAGCAGCTCCTCCTCCTACGAGCAGTACTTC.

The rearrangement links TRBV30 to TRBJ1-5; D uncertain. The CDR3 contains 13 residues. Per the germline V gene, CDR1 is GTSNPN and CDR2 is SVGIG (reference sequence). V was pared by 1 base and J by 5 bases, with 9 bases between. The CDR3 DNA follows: TGTGCCTGGAGTGGAGGTACTCATCAGCCCCAGCATTTT. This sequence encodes CAWSGGTHQPQHF.

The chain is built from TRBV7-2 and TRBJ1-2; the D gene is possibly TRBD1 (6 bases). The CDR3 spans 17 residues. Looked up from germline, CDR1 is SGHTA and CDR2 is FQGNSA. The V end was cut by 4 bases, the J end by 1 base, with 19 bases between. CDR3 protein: CASSWREDQGYNYGYTF. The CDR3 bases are TGTGCCAGCAGCTGGCGAGAGGATCAGGGGTATAACTATGGCTACACCTTC.

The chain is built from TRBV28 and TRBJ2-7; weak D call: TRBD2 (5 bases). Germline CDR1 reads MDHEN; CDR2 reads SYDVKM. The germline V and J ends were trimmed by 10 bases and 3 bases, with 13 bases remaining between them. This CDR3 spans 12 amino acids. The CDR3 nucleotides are TGTGCCACCGGGGTTTCAAGCTACGAGCAGTACTTC. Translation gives CATGVSSYEQYF. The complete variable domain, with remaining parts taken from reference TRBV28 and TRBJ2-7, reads DVKVTQSSRYLVKRTGEKVFLECVQDMDHENMFWYRQDPGLGLRLIYFSYDVKMKEKGDIPEGYSVSREKKERFSLILESASTNQTSMYLCATGVSSYEQYFGPGTRLTVT.

CDR3 nucleotides: TGTGCCAGCAGCTTCCGGGACAGGGCCTCCGGCTACACCTTC. Amino acids: CASSFRDRASGYTF. V gene TRBV7-2 combines with J gene TRBJ1-2; 9 nucleotides align to TRBD1. This CDR3 has 14 residues. Trimming cost V 3 bases and J 8 bases; bases outside gene matches: 7. Germline V gene lookup returns CDR1 SGHTA and CDR2 FQGNSA.